Listed here is a single TCR beta chain. Antigen: not known. These data come from a study of OX40 agonist ivuxolimab in advanced cancers. Study information: Patients assigned to dose escalation were diagnosed with hepatocellular carcinoma, melanoma, renal cell or head and neck cancer. Study-wide points: Partial responders at 0.1-3.0 mg/kg had among the lowest clonal expansion. CD4+ and CD8+ T cells in blood underwent clonal expansion by week 6 at 0.1 to 3.0 mg/kg. Fewer expanded clones were found on average in CD4+ than in CD8+ T cells.

TCRdb's table, derived via immunoSEQ multiplex PCR, lists solely in-frame clones and lacks some. Of 45,000 to 65,000 clones listed, 80% to 90% are singletons. Germline V CDR1 and CDR2: KGHSH, LQKENI. V was pared by 4 bases and J by 0 bases, with 9 bases of the junction left unmatched. The CDR3 sequence is 19 residues long. V gene TRBV18 combines with J gene TRBJ2-3; 14 bases line up with TRBD2. The sequence was collected from an adult with an advanced solid tumor such as melanoma, head and neck, liver or kidney cancer. Material: CD4+ or CD8+ T cells sorted from blood, obtained in a trial of the OX40 agonist ivuxolimab. CDR3 protein: CASSRTPGLAGDSTDTQYF. The CDR3 DNA reads as TGTGCCAGCTCACGAACCCCGGGACTAGCGGGAGACAGCACAGATACGCAGTATTTT.